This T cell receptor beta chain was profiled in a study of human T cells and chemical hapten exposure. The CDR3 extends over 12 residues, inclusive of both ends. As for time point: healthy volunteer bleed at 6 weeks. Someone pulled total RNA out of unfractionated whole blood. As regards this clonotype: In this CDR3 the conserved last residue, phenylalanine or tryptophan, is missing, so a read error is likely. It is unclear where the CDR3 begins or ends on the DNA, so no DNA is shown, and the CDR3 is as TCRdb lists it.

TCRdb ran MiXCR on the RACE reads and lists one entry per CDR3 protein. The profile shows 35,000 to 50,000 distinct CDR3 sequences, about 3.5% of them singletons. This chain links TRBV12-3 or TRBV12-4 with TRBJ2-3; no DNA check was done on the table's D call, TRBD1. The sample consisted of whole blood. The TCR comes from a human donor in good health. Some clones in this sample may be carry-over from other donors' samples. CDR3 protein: CASSFGRGPGSL.